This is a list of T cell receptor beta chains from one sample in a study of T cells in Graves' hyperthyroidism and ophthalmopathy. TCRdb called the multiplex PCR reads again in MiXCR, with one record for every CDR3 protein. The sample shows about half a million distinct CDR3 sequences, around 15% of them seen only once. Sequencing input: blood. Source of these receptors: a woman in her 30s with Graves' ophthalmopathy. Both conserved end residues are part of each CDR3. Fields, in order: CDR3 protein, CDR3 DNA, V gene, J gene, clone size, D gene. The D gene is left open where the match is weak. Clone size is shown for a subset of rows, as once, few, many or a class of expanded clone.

cdr3_aa: CASSLDRDSTGELFF
cdr3_nt: TGCGCCAGCAGCTTGGACCGGGACAGCACCGGGGAGCTGTTTTTT
v_call: TRBV5-1
j_call: TRBJ2-2
clone_size: few
d_call: TRBD1

cdr3_aa: CASSPQRLAGGDTQYF
cdr3_nt: TGTGCCAGCAGCCCTCAACGACTAGCGGGAGGAGATACGCAGTATTTT
v_call: TRBV5-4
j_call: TRBJ2-3
clone_size: NA
d_call: TRBD2

cdr3_aa: CASSEDRRDTEAFF
cdr3_nt: TGTGCCAGCAGTGAAGATCGAAGAGACACTGAAGCTTTCTTT
v_call: TRBV2
j_call: TRBJ1-1
clone_size: many
d_call: NA

cdr3_aa: CAMRMDGNNEQFF
cdr3_nt: TGTGCCATGCGTATGGACGGCAACAATGAGCAGTTCTTC
v_call: TRBV10-3
j_call: TRBJ2-1
clone_size: few
d_call: NA

cdr3_aa: CASSIDLSVRGYNEQFF
cdr3_nt: TGTGCCAGTAGTATAGATCTATCCGTAAGGGGATACAATGAGCAGTTCTTC
v_call: TRBV19
j_call: TRBJ2-1
clone_size: few
d_call: NA

cdr3_aa: CASGGSSYEQYF
cdr3_nt: TGTGCCAGCGGTGGCAGCTCCTACGAGCAGTACTTC
v_call: TRBV7-9
j_call: TRBJ2-7
clone_size: many
d_call: NA

cdr3_aa: CASSLVAGIAEQYF
cdr3_nt: TGTGCCAGCAGCTTAGTAGCGGGAATCGCCGAGCAGTACTTC
v_call: TRBV7-9
j_call: TRBJ2-7
clone_size: many
d_call: TRBD2

cdr3_aa: CASSYGGKYYEQYF
cdr3_nt: TGTGCCAGCAGTTACGGGGGAAAATACTACGAGCAGTACTTC
v_call: TRBV7-3
j_call: TRBJ2-7
clone_size: NA
d_call: NA

cdr3_aa: CSAISASGSYADTQYF
cdr3_nt: TGCAGTGCTATCTCCGCTAGCGGGAGTTACGCAGATACGCAGTATTTT
v_call: TRBV20-1
j_call: TRBJ2-3
clone_size: many
d_call: TRBD2

cdr3_aa: CASSLELAGAPYEQYF
cdr3_nt: TGTGCCAGCAGCTTGGAACTAGCGGGGGCCCCCTACGAGCAGTACTTC
v_call: TRBV5-5
j_call: TRBJ2-7
clone_size: many
d_call: TRBD2

cdr3_aa: CASSPWDTRTDTQYF
cdr3_nt: TGTGCCAGCAGTCCCTGGGACACCCGCACAGATACGCAGTATTTT
v_call: TRBV12-3/TRBV12-4
j_call: TRBJ2-3
clone_size: NA
d_call: NA

cdr3_aa: CASSVGGAGGYTF
cdr3_nt: TGTGCCAGCAGCGTAGGGGGAGCCGGTGGCTACACCTTC
v_call: TRBV9
j_call: TRBJ1-2
clone_size: many
d_call: NA

cdr3_aa: CASSDAIFEGSYEQYF
cdr3_nt: TGTGCCAGCAGTGATGCGATCTTCGAGGGATCCTACGAGCAGTACTTC
v_call: TRBV6-1
j_call: TRBJ2-7
clone_size: NA
d_call: NA

cdr3_aa: CSATSTGSAYEQFF
cdr3_nt: TGCAGTGCAACTTCGACAGGGTCGGCCTACGAGCAGTTCTTC
v_call: TRBV20-1
j_call: TRBJ2-1
clone_size: NA
d_call: TRBD1

cdr3_aa: CASSPREGSDQETQYF
cdr3_nt: TGTGCCAGTAGCCCCCGTGAGGGGAGCGACCAAGAGACCCAGTACTTC
v_call: TRBV19
j_call: TRBJ2-5
clone_size: NA
d_call: NA

cdr3_aa: CASRPQGENTEAFF
cdr3_nt: TGTGCCAGCCGTCCACAGGGCGAGAACACTGAAGCTTTCTTT
v_call: TRBV25-1
j_call: TRBJ1-1
clone_size: few
d_call: NA

cdr3_aa: CASSVEGATEAFF
cdr3_nt: TGTGCCAGCAGCGTTGAGGGGGCCACTGAAGCTTTCTTT
v_call: TRBV9
j_call: TRBJ1-1
clone_size: few
d_call: TRBD1

cdr3_aa: CASSLTPGVTEAFF
cdr3_nt: TGTGCCAGCAGCTTAACCCCTGGGGTCACTGAAGCTTTCTTT
v_call: TRBV7-3
j_call: TRBJ1-1
clone_size: few
d_call: NA

cdr3_aa: CATSDESGRRYNEQFF
cdr3_nt: TGTGCCACCAGTGATGAGAGCGGGAGGAGGTACAATGAGCAGTTCTTC
v_call: TRBV24-1
j_call: TRBJ2-1
clone_size: few
d_call: TRBD2

cdr3_aa: CASSTKGATNEKLFF
cdr3_nt: TGTGCCAGTAGTACAAAAGGTGCAACTAATGAAAAACTGTTTTTT
v_call: TRBV19
j_call: TRBJ1-4
clone_size: NA
d_call: NA

cdr3_aa: CASSYPGQEYNEQFF
cdr3_nt: TGTGCCAGCAGTTATCCGGGACAGGAGTACAATGAGCAGTTCTTC
v_call: TRBV12-3/TRBV12-4
j_call: TRBJ2-1
clone_size: many
d_call: TRBD1

cdr3_aa: CALNGTPSNTGELFF
cdr3_nt: TGTGCCTTGAACGGCACACCGTCGAACACCGGGGAGCTGTTTTTT
v_call: TRBV12-3/TRBV12-4
j_call: TRBJ2-2
clone_size: many
d_call: NA

cdr3_aa: CASSRQGAGWQFF
cdr3_nt: TGTGCCAGCAGCAGACAGGGGGCGGGGTGGCAGTTCTTC
v_call: TRBV28
j_call: TRBJ2-1
clone_size: many
d_call: TRBD1

cdr3_aa: CASSLINQPQHF
cdr3_nt: TGTGCCAGCAGCTTGATCAATCAGCCCCAGCATTTT
v_call: TRBV7-2
j_call: TRBJ1-5
clone_size: many
d_call: NA

cdr3_aa: CASSPLGLVGDEQYF
cdr3_nt: TGTGCCAGCAGCCCCCTGGGACTAGTTGGCGACGAGCAGTACTTC
v_call: TRBV7-3
j_call: TRBJ2-7
clone_size: few
d_call: TRBD2

cdr3_aa: CSVEGQTNTGELFF
cdr3_nt: TGCAGCGTTGAAGGCCAGACGAACACCGGGGAGCTGTTTTTT
v_call: TRBV29-1
j_call: TRBJ2-2
clone_size: few
d_call: NA

cdr3_aa: CSARDRGQGEQYF
cdr3_nt: TGCAGTGCTAGGGACAGGGGGCAGGGGGAGCAGTACTTC
v_call: TRBV20-1
j_call: TRBJ2-7
clone_size: few
d_call: TRBD1

cdr3_aa: CASSDHRGSLYGYTF
cdr3_nt: TGTGCCAGCAGTGACCACAGGGGTTCCCTCTATGGCTACACCTTC
v_call: TRBV6-1
j_call: TRBJ1-2
clone_size: many
d_call: TRBD1

cdr3_aa: CSARLAGAHEQYF
cdr3_nt: TGCAGTGCTCGACTAGCGGGGGCCCACGAGCAGTACTTC
v_call: TRBV20-1
j_call: TRBJ2-7
clone_size: many
d_call: TRBD2

cdr3_aa: CASSQVSSYEQYF
cdr3_nt: TGTGCCAGCAGCCAAGTAAGCTCCTACGAGCAGTACTTC
v_call: TRBV3-1
j_call: TRBJ2-7
clone_size: many
d_call: NA

cdr3_aa: CATSRDGRTREHNEQFF
cdr3_nt: TGTGCCACCAGCAGAGATGGTAGGACTCGCGAACACAATGAGCAGTTCTTC
v_call: TRBV15
j_call: TRBJ2-1
clone_size: many
d_call: NA

cdr3_aa: CASSRAGGADTQYF
cdr3_nt: TGTGCCAGCAGCCGAGCGGGAGGCGCAGATACGCAGTATTTT
v_call: TRBV7-3
j_call: TRBJ2-3
clone_size: many
d_call: TRBD2

cdr3_aa: CASGIDMNTEAFF
cdr3_nt: TGTGCCAGCGGGATTGACATGAACACTGAAGCTTTCTTT
v_call: TRBV27
j_call: TRBJ1-1
clone_size: many
d_call: NA

cdr3_aa: CSARGLAGGVYEQFF
cdr3_nt: TGCAGTGCTAGAGGACTAGCGGGAGGGGTTTATGAGCAGTTCTTC
v_call: TRBV20-1
j_call: TRBJ2-1
clone_size: NA
d_call: TRBD2

cdr3_aa: CASSLDRPYEQYF
cdr3_nt: TGTGCCAGCAGCCTCGACAGACCCTACGAGCAGTACTTC
v_call: TRBV7-9
j_call: TRBJ2-7
clone_size: many
d_call: NA

cdr3_aa: CASSLLSLATGELFF
cdr3_nt: TGTGCCAGCAGTTTACTCTCCCTAGCCACCGGGGAGCTGTTTTTT
v_call: TRBV27
j_call: TRBJ2-2
clone_size: many
d_call: NA

cdr3_aa: CASSQGHSMYQPQHF
cdr3_nt: TGTGCCAGCAGCCAAGGACATTCTATGTATCAGCCCCAGCATTTT
v_call: TRBV6-2/TRBV6-3
j_call: TRBJ1-5
clone_size: few
d_call: NA

cdr3_aa: CASSPRTDRPGQVEAFF
cdr3_nt: TGTGCCAGCTCACCACGAACAGACCGACCGGGACAGGTTGAAGCTTTCTTT
v_call: TRBV18
j_call: TRBJ1-1
clone_size: many
d_call: TRBD1

cdr3_aa: CSASVEREIVSYEQYF
cdr3_nt: TGCAGTGCTAGCGTCGAGCGGGAGATTGTTTCCTACGAGCAGTACTTC
v_call: TRBV20-1
j_call: TRBJ2-7
clone_size: many
d_call: TRBD2

cdr3_aa: CASNGGGSTDTQYF
cdr3_nt: TGTGCCAGCAATGGCGGGGGGAGCACAGATACGCAGTATTTT
v_call: TRBV6-1
j_call: TRBJ2-3
clone_size: many
d_call: TRBD2

cdr3_aa: CASSRSSGTGYEQYF
cdr3_nt: TGTGCCAGCAGCCGTAGTTCCGGGACAGGCTACGAGCAGTACTTC
v_call: TRBV11-2
j_call: TRBJ2-7
clone_size: few
d_call: TRBD1

cdr3_aa: CASSTRGPNSPLHF
cdr3_nt: TGTGCCAGCAGTACCAGGGGGCCCAATTCACCCCTCCACTTT
v_call: TRBV27
j_call: TRBJ1-6
clone_size: NA
d_call: TRBD1

cdr3_aa: CASSLGPAFEQFF
cdr3_nt: TGTGCCAGCAGCTTAGGACCAGCATTCGAGCAGTTCTTC
v_call: TRBV7-2
j_call: TRBJ2-1
clone_size: many
d_call: NA

cdr3_aa: CSASGLSNNSPLHF
cdr3_nt: TGCAGTGCTAGTGGGCTCAGTAATAATTCACCCCTCCACTTT
v_call: TRBV20-1
j_call: TRBJ1-6
clone_size: few
d_call: NA

cdr3_aa: CASSDHRGETQYF
cdr3_nt: TGTGCCAGCAGCGATCACAGGGGCGAGACCCAGTACTTC
v_call: TRBV7-2
j_call: TRBJ2-5
clone_size: NA
d_call: TRBD1

cdr3_aa: CSAVAHGGGNQPQHF
cdr3_nt: TGCAGTGCTGTCGCTCACGGGGGTGGGAATCAGCCCCAGCATTTT
v_call: TRBV20-1
j_call: TRBJ1-5
clone_size: few
d_call: NA

cdr3_aa: CASSSRYEGVAEAFF
cdr3_nt: TGCGCCAGCAGCTCCCGATACGAGGGAGTGGCTGAAGCTTTCTTT
v_call: TRBV5-1
j_call: TRBJ1-1
clone_size: many
d_call: NA

cdr3_aa: CASSLWTGETGANVLTF
cdr3_nt: TGTGCCAGCAGTCTATGGACAGGGGAAACTGGGGCCAACGTCCTGACTTTC
v_call: TRBV28
j_call: TRBJ2-6
clone_size: many
d_call: TRBD1

cdr3_aa: CSARDYWASNTGELFF
cdr3_nt: TGCAGTGCTAGAGATTACTGGGCTTCGAACACCGGGGAGCTGTTTTTT
v_call: TRBV20-1
j_call: TRBJ2-2
clone_size: many
d_call: NA

cdr3_aa: CSARDLALADTQYF
cdr3_nt: TGCAGTGCTAGAGACCTAGCGTTGGCAGATACGCAGTATTTT
v_call: TRBV20-1
j_call: TRBJ2-3
clone_size: many
d_call: NA

cdr3_aa: CASSVSDFSNQPQHF
cdr3_nt: TGTGCCAGCAGCGTTTCAGATTTTAGCAATCAGCCCCAGCATTTT
v_call: TRBV9
j_call: TRBJ1-5
clone_size: NA
d_call: NA

cdr3_aa: CASSLDEQPQHF
cdr3_nt: TGCGCCAGCAGCTTAGACGAACAGCCCCAGCATTTT
v_call: TRBV5-4
j_call: TRBJ1-5
clone_size: NA
d_call: NA

cdr3_aa: CATSASPGVDTDTQYF
cdr3_nt: TGTGCCACCAGTGCCTCCCCCGGGGTCGACACAGATACGCAGTATTTT
v_call: TRBV24-1
j_call: TRBJ2-3
clone_size: few
d_call: NA

cdr3_aa: CASSQDLRGTNEKLFF
cdr3_nt: TGTGCCAGCAGCCAAGATCTAAGGGGAACTAATGAAAAACTGTTTTTT
v_call: TRBV4-2
j_call: TRBJ1-4
clone_size: NA
d_call: NA

cdr3_aa: CASRILAGGGYEQYF
cdr3_nt: TGTGCCAGCAGGATTCTAGCGGGAGGCGGTTACGAGCAGTACTTC
v_call: TRBV27
j_call: TRBJ2-7
clone_size: many
d_call: TRBD2